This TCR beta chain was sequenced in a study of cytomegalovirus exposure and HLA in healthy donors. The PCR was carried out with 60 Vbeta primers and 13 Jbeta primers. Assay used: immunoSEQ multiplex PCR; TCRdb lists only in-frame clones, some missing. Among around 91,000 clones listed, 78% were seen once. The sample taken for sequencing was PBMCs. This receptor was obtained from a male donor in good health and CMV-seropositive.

The CDR3 protein is CASSRDGGTEAFF. The CDR3 coding sequence is TGTGCCAGCAGCCGGGACGGGGGCACTGAAGCTTTCTTT. The chain links TRBV11-1 to TRBJ1-1, with D possibly matching TRBD1 (5 bases). Germline V gives CDR1 SGHAT, CDR2 FQDESV (reference sequence). Between the trimmed V and J ends, which lost 5 bases and 4 bases, there was a span of 11 bases. CDR3 length equals 13 residues.